This TCR beta chain was documented in a study of TIL therapy for anti-PD-1-resistant metastatic lung cancer (dated by TCRdb to the early 2020s). As for the study more broadly: Enrolled patients had a median age of roughly 50 years (range about 38-75) and a median tumor PD-L1 proportion score of less than 7%. T cell receptor beta sequencing of tumor and peripheral blood was used to follow clonotypes across the tumor, the expanded TIL product and serial blood samples. Most of the cohort had lung adenocarcinoma, a few tumors were EGFR-mutant and two were ALK-rearranged, and half of the patients were current or former smokers. Across the cohort, whole-exome sequencing showed a median non-synonymous tumor mutation burden of more than 1.3 mutations per megabase.

The sample's time point, from its label and the paper: pre-treatment sample, taken before nivolumab and TIL therapy. The baseline tumor samples were excised metastases, mostly pleural nodules or supraclavicular lymph nodes, taken from the same resection that was used to grow TIL. Tumors were harvested prior to any PD-1/PD-L1 blockade, after which nivolumab was administered to patients, and lymphodepletion, expanded TIL infusion and IL-2 were given to patients who progressed. Between October 2017 and 2020, a dual-center phase I trial enrolled adults who had stage 4 NSCLC. Samples came from a single-arm, open-label phase I trial of tumor-infiltrating lymphocyte therapy with nivolumab in advanced non-small cell lung cancer. Portions of each resected tumor were snap-frozen in liquid nitrogen and stored at -80 °C. Using laser-capture macrodissection, tumor regions of interest were selected on H&E sections, then pulverized into around 16 mg aliquots and extracted using Qiagen Allprep kits.

Turning to this clone: The antigen it binds to is not known. Base quality data are lacking; no much larger clone is found one base away.

What the authors observed across the whole study: High clonal turnover was observed in TIL culture, with many enriched product clones not detected in the baseline tumor, which suggested clonal contraction rather than faithful expansion. The cohort was highly selected, including more treatment-naive, never-smoker and oncogene-addicted patients than is typical, which limits generalizability. The study protocol defined all tumor marker inferences as exploratory. Compared with baseline intratumoral T cells, expanded TIL cultures were more clonal and less diverse (median clonality roughly 6.5% vs 31%, p < 0.0001).

Using bias-controlled multiplex PCR with the immunoSEQ v3 hsTCRB kit, the TCR beta CDR3 regions were amplified from genomic DNA. An Illumina NextSeq 500 was used to sequence the TCR libraries, reaching approximately 2.1 million read pairs at survey level or roughly 4.5-6 million at deep level. Per the authors' processing: V, D and J genes were assigned, non-productive sequences were removed, and clonality was reported by immunoSEQ Analyzer software. Repertoires of infused TIL and blood were compared using productive Simpson clonality and the Morisita overlap index of productive TRB rearrangements. TCRdb re-hosts the immuneACCESS table, in-frame sequences only. Its copies lack some clones; in the studies checked, an unresolved V gene accounts for under half of them, and the cause for the rest is not known. For V, J and clone size, that table is used; D and trimming come from the DNA. This sample is represented by about 6,400 clones; approximately 63% of them were singletons. The top ten constitute 4.5% to 6% of the sample.

The junction shows trimming of 3 bases on V and 5 bases on J, plus 13 bases between the germline ends. As encoded in the germline V gene, CDR1 is SGHTA while CDR2 is FQGNSA. Measured from the cysteine to the phenylalanine, the CDR3 is 14 residues long. Of all the DNA, just the CDR3 is kept, 42 bases in frame from base 1. Here the sequenced sample was tumor tissue, taken at baseline. The clonotype comes from a person aged 30 to 80 with non-small cell lung cancer. The chain is encoded by TRBV7-2 joined to TRBJ2-5, with no D gene named confidently. CDR3 region: CASSLVYNRETQYF. The nucleotide sequence is given as TGTGCCAGCAGCTTGGTCTACAACCGGGAGACCCAGTACTTC.